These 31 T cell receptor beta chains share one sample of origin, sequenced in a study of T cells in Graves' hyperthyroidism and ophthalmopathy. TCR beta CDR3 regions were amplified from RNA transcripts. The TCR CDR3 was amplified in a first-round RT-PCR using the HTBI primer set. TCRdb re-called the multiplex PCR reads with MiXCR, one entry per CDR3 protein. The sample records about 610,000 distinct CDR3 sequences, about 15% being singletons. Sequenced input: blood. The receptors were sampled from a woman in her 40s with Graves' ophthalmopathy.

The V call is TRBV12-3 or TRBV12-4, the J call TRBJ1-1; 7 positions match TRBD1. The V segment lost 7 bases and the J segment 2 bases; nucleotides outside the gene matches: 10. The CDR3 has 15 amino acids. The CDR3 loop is CASIRGGTVNTEAFF. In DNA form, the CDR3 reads TGTGCCAGCATTCGGGGCGGGACAGTCAACACTGAAGCTTTCTTT.

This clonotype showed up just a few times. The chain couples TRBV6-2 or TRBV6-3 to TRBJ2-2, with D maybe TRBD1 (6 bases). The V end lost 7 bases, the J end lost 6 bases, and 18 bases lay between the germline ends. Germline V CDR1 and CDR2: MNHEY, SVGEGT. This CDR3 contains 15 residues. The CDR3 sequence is CASTPGAGVPGELFF. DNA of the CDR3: TGTGCCAGCACCCCCGGGGCAGGGGTCCCCGGGGAGCTGTTTTTT.

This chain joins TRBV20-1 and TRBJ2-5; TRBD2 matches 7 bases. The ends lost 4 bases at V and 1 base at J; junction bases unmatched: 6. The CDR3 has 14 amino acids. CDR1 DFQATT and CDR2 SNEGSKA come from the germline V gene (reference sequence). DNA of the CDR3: TGCAGTGCTAAAGCGGGAATTATCCAAGAGACCCAGTACTTC. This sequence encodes CSAKAGIIQETQYF.

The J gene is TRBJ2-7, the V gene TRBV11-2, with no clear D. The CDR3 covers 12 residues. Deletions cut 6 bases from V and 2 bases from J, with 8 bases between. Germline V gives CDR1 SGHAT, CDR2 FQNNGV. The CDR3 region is CASSVGPYEQYF. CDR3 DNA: TGTGCCAGCAGTGTAGGCCCCTACGAGCAGTACTTC.

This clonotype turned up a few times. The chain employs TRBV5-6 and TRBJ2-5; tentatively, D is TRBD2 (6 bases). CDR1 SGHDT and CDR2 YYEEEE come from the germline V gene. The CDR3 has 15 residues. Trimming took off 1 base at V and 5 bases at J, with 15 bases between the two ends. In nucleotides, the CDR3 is TGTGCCAGCAGCTTGTGGGCGGGAAGTCTGGAGACCCAGTACTTC. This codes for CASSLWAGSLETQYF.

The CDR3 protein is CASSLDWTGGDYGYTF. The CDR3 DNA is TGTGCCAGCAGCTTAGATTGGACAGGGGGCGACTATGGCTACACCTTC. This chain connects TRBV11-2 to TRBJ1-2, with 11 bases lining up with TRBD1. J lost 3 bases, V lost 0 bases, and 3 bases had no gene match. The CDR3 spans 16 residues. The germline gives CDR1 SGHAT, CDR2 FQNNGV.

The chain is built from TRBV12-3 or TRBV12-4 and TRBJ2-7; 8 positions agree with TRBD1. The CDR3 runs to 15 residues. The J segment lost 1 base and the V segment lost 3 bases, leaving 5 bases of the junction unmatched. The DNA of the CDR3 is TGTGCCAGCAGTTTCCCGGGACAGGAATCCTACGAGCAGTACTTC. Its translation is CASSFPGQESYEQYF.

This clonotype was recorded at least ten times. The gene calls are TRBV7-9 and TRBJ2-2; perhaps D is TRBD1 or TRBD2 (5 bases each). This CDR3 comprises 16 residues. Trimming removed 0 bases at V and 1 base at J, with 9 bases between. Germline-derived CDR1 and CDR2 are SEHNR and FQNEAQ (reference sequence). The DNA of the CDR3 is TGTGCCAGCAGCTTAGCGGGGACGGTGAACACCGGGGAGCTGTTTTTT. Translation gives CASSLAGTVNTGELFF.

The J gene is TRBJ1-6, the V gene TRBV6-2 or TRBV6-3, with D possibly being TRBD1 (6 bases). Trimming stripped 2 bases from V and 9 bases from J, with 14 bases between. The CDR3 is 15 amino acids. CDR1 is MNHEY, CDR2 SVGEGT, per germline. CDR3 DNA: TGTGCCAGCAGTTACGGGGAAGGGGGACCTTCACCCCTCCACTTT. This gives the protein CASSYGEGGPSPLHF.

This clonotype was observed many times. In DNA form, the CDR3 reads TGTGCCAGCAGTTTAGGTCCCATTATGGTCTACACCTTC. Translating gives CASSLGPIMVYTF. The chain links TRBV12-3 or TRBV12-4 to TRBJ1-2, with D unclear. V lost 1 base to trimming and J lost 10 bases, with 13 bases between them. This CDR3 is built from 13 residues.

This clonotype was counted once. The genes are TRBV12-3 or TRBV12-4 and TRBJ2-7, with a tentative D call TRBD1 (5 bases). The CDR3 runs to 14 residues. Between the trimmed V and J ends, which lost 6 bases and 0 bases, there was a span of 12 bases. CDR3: CASSRSTASYEQYF. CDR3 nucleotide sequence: TGTGCCAGCAGCCGCTCGACAGCCTCCTACGAGCAGTACTTC.

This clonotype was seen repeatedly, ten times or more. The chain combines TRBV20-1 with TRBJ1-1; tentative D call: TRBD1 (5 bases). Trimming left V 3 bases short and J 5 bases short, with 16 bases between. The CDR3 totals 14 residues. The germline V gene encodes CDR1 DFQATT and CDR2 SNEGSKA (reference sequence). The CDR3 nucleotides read TGCAGTGCTAGTGGTATGCAGGGCAATACTGAAGCTTTCTTT. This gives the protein CSASGMQGNTEAFF.

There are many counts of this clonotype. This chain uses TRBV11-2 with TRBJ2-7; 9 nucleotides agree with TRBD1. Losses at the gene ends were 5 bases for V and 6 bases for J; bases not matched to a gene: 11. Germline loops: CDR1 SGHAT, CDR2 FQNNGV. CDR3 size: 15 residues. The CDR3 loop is CASSPRGDRASEQYF. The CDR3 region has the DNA TGTGCCAGCAGCCCCCGGGGGGACAGGGCCTCCGAGCAGTACTTC.

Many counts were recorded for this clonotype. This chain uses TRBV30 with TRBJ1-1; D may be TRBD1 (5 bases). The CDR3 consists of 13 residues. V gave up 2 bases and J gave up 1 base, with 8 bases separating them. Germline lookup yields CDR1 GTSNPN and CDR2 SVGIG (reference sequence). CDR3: CAWSLTENTEAFF. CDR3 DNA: TGTGCCTGGAGTCTGACAGAGAACACTGAAGCTTTCTTT.

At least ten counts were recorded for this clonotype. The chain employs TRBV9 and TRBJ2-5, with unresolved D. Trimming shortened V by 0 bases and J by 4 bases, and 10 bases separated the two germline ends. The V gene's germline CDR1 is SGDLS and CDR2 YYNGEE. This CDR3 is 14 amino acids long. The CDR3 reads CASSVGAGLETQYF. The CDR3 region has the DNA TGTGCCAGCAGCGTAGGCGCAGGTCTAGAGACCCAGTACTTC.

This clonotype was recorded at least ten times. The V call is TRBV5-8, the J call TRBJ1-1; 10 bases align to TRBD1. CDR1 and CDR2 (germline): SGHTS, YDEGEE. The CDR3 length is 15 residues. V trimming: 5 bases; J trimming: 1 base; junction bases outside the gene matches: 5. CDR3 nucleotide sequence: TGTGCCAGCAGGATGCGACAGGGGGCGAACACTGAAGCTTTCTTT. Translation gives CASRMRQGANTEAFF.

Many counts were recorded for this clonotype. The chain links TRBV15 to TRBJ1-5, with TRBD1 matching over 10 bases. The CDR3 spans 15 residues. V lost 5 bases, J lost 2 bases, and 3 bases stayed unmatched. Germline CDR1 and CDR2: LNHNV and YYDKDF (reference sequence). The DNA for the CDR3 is TGTGCCACCAGCTTCGGGACAGGGGGCAATCAGCCCCAGCATTTT. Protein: CATSFGTGGNQPQHF.

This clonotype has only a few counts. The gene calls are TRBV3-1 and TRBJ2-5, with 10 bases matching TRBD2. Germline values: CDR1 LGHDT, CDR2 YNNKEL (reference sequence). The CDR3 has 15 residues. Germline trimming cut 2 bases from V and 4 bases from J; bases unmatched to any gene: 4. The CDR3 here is CASSQNSGRTETQYF. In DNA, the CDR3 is TGTGCCAGCAGCCAAAATAGCGGGAGGACAGAGACCCAGTACTTC.

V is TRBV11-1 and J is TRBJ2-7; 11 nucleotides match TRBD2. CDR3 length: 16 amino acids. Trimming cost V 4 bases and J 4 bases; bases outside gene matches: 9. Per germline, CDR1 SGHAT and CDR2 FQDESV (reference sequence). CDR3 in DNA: TGTGCCAGCAGCTCAAATAAGGGACTAGCGGTATACGAGCAGTACTTC. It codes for CASSSNKGLAVYEQYF.

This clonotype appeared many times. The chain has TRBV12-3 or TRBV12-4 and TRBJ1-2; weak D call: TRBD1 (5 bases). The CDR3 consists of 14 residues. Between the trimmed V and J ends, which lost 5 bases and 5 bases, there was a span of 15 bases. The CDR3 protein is CASSPNQGVYGYTF. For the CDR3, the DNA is TGTGCCAGCAGTCCTAACCAGGGAGTTTATGGCTACACCTTC.

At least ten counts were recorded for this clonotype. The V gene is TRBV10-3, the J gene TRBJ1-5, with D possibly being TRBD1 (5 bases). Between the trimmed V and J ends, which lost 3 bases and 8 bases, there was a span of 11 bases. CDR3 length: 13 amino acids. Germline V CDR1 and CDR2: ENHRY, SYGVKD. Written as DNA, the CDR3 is TGTGCCATCAGTGACGGGGGAAGGGAGCCCCAGCATTTT. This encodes CAISDGGREPQHF.

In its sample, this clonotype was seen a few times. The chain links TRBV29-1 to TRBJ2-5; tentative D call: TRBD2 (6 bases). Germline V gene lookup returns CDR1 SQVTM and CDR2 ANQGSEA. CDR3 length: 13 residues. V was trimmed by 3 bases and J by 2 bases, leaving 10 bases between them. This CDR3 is CSVDPSGQETQYF. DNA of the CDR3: TGCAGCGTTGACCCCAGCGGGCAAGAGACCCAGTACTTC.

The DNA for the CDR3 is TGTGCCAGCAGCCCGATTGGACAGGGAAGGAACTATGGCTACACCTTC. Translating gives CASSPIGQGRNYGYTF. V and J are TRBV12-3 or TRBV12-4 and TRBJ1-2, with TRBD1 matching 8 bases. CDR3 size: 16 residues. Germline trimming cut 6 bases from V and 2 bases from J; bases unmatched to any gene: 11.

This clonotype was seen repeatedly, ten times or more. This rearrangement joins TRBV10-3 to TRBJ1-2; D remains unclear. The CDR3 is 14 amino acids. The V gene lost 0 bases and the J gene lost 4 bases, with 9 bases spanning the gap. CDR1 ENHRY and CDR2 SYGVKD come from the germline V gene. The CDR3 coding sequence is TGTGCCATCAGTGAGTCAGGCCGGATCTATGGCTACACCTTC. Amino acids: CAISESGRIYGYTF.

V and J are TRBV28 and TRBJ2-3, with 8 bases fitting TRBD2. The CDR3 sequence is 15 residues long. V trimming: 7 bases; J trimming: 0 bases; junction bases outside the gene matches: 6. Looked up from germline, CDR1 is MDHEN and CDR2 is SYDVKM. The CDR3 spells CASTPGTRSTDTQYF. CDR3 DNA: TGTGCCAGCACCCCCGGGACTAGAAGCACAGATACGCAGTATTTT.

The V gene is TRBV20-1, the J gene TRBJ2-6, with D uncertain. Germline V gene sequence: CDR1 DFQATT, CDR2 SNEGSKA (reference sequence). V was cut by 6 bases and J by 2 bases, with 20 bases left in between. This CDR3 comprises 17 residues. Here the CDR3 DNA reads TGCAGTGCCCGCCCCCCCCTTGGCGGCGCTGGGGCCAACGTCCTGACTTTC. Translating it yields CSARPPLGGAGANVLTF.

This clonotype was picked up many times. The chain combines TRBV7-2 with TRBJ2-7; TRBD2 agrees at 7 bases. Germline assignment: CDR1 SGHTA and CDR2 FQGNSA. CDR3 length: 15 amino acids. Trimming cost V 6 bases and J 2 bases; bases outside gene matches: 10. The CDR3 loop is CASSQYLAVAYEQYF. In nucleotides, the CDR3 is TGTGCCAGCAGTCAATATCTAGCGGTCGCCTACGAGCAGTACTTC.

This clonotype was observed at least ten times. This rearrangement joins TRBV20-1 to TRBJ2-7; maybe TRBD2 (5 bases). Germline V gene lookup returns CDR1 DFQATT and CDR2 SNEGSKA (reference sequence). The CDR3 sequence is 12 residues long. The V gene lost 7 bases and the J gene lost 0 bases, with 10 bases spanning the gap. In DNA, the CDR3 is TGCAGTGGAGGGATAGACTCCTACGAGCAGTACTTC. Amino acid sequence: CSGGIDSYEQYF.

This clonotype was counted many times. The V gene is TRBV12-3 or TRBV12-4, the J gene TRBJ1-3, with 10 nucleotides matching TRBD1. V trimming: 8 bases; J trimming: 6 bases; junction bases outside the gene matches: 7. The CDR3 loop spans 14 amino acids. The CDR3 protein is CASFSDRGKNTIYF. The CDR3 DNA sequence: TGTGCCAGCTTTTCGGACAGGGGGAAAAACACCATATATTTT.

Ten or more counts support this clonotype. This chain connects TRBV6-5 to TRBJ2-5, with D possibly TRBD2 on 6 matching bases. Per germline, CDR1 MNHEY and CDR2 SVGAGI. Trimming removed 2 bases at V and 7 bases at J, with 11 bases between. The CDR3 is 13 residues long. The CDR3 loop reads CASSYLNGGTQYF. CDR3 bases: TGTGCCAGCAGTTACCTAAACGGGGGGACCCAGTACTTC.

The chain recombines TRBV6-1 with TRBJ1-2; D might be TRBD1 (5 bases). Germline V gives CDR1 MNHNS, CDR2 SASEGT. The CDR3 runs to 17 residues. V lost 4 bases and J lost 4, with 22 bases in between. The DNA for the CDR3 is TGTGCCAGCAGTGTTCGGTGCAGGGAAGTTATTGGCTATGGCTACACCTTC. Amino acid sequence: CASSVRCREVIGYGYTF.